The 14 T cell receptor beta chains presented below share a single source sample, sequenced in a study of blood T cells in healthy people across ages. The second PCR ran roughly 6 to 11 cycles with a sample-barcoded 5' primer and J-beta primers. TCRdb re-derived calls from the 5' RACE reads in MiXCR, one entry per CDR3 protein. The table includes about a million distinct CDR3 sequences, roughly 47% detected once. The sequenced sample was blood. The source of these receptors is a woman between 55 and 75 years old in good health.

The gene calls are TRBV5-1 and TRBJ2-5, with 9 bases matching TRBD1. With the DNA end fitting TRBJ2-7 better, the J assignment may be wrong. The germline V gene has CDR1 SGHRS and CDR2 YFSETQ. The CDR3 length is 15 residues. The CDR3 loop is CASSLGQGLVYEQYF. DNA for the CDR3: TGCGCCAGCAGCTTAGGACAGGGGCTTGTGTACGAGCAGTACTTC.

This clonotype was counted only a few times. The genes are TRBV29-1 and TRBJ2-4; 9 bases map to TRBD1. The J call is doubtful: the DNA matches TRBJ2-7 better. There are 14 residues in the CDR3. Per the germline V gene, CDR1 is SQVTM and CDR2 is ANQGSEA. The CDR3 sequence is CSVEGTGFSSEQYF. The CDR3 DNA reads TGCAGCGTTGAGGGGACAGGGTTCTCTAGCGAGCAGTACTTC.

The rearrangement links TRBV29-1 to TRBJ2-2; D possibly corresponds to TRBD1 (6 bases). V was clipped by 3 bases and J by 4 bases, with 12 bases between them. The CDR3 consists of 14 residues. Looked up from germline, CDR1 is SQVTM and CDR2 is ANQGSEA. CDR3: CSVDVTGSTGELFF. The CDR3 DNA sequence: TGCAGCGTTGACGTAACAGGGTCCACCGGGGAGCTGTTTTTT.

The CDR3: CASSPGSGILSGANVLTF. DNA of the CDR3: TGTGCCAGCTCACCGGGATCGGGCATTCTCTCTGGGGCCAACGTCCTGACTTTC. The chain links TRBV18 to TRBJ2-6; D gene uncertain. Trimming took 3 bases from V and 0 from J, leaving 15 bases between them. CDR3 length: 18 amino acids. Germline V CDR1 and CDR2: KGHSH, LQKENI.

This clonotype was detected only once. The CDR3: CSVASGIKAGELFF. The CDR3 DNA reads as TGCAGCGTTGCCAGCGGGATTAAGGCCGGGGAGCTGTTTTTT. The V call is TRBV29-1, the J call TRBJ2-2; 7 bases are shared with TRBD2. The CDR3 totals 14 residues. From germline, CDR1 is SQVTM and CDR2 ANQGSEA. The trim removed 4 bases at V and 6 bases at J, leaving 8 bases unmatched.

The V and J genes are TRBV4-3 and TRBJ2-7, with D perhaps TRBD1 (6 bases). The germline gives CDR1 LGHNA, CDR2 YSLEER. Trimming took off 0 bases at V and 11 bases at J, with 23 bases between the two ends. The CDR3 is made up of 16 amino acids. The CDR3 protein is CASSQDRLGQGLVKYF. The CDR3 nucleotides are TGCGCCAGCAGCCAAGATCGGCTTGGGCAGGGGTTAGTGAAGTACTTC.

This chain uses TRBV6-2 or TRBV6-3 with TRBJ2-7, with TRBD2 identical over 9 bases. The closer fit of TRBJ2-1 to the DNA end suggests the J call may be wrong. The germline gives CDR1 MNHEY, CDR2 SVGEGT. The CDR3 consists of 19 residues. CDR3 DNA: TGTGCCAGCACCCTAAAAAAGTGGGGTAGCGGGAGTAGGTTCAATGAGCAGTTCTTC. This translates into CASTLKKWGSGSRFNEQFF.

This clonotype was counted only a few times. The rearrangement joins TRBV12-3 or TRBV12-4 to TRBJ1-5; D is perhaps TRBD1 (5 bases). The CDR3 sequence is 15 residues long. V lost 5 bases and J 3 bases, leaving 14 bases between the germline ends. In DNA, the CDR3 is TGTGCCAGCAGTCTGACGAGGGGTACCAATCAGCCCCAGCATTTT. As protein: CASSLTRGTNQPQHF.

This chain uses TRBV12-3 or TRBV12-4 with TRBJ2-3, with 10 bases fitting TRBD2. Germline trimming cut 4 bases from V and 1 base from J; bases unmatched to any gene: 5. CDR3 length equals 16 residues. The CDR3 DNA reads as TGTGCCAGCAGTTGGGCTAGCGGGAGCGGCACAGATACGCAGTATTTT. Translating it yields CASSWASGSGTDTQYF.

There are a few counts of this clonotype. The chain has TRBV12-3 or TRBV12-4 and TRBJ2-5; D not resolved. The CDR3 totals 14 residues. The germline V and J ends were trimmed by 3 bases and 0 bases, with 8 bases remaining between them. This chain's CDR3 is CASSFVGNQETQYF. CDR3 DNA: TGTGCCAGCAGTTTTGTGGGGAACCAAGAGACCCAGTACTTC.

This clonotype has more than one count but fewer than ten. V and J are TRBV29-1 and TRBJ2-7, with D possibly TRBD2 on 5 matching bases. Trimming took off 6 bases at V and 2 bases at J, with 11 bases between the two ends. CDR3 size: 12 residues. The germline CDR1 and CDR2 sequences are SQVTM and ANQGSEA. In DNA form, the CDR3 reads TGCAGCGTGGAGGTTGGGGCCTACGAGCAGTACTTC. As protein: CSVEVGAYEQYF.

On this clonotype: An end of the junction does not agree with germline; a read error may underlie this. The chain employs TRBV20-1 and TRBJ2-5; no reliable D call. The germline V gene has CDR1 DFQATT and CDR2 SNEGSKA (reference sequence). This CDR3 has 15 amino acids. In DNA form, the CDR3 reads TGCAGTGCCAGAGCCGTAGTAAGGGCCCAAGAGACCCAGTACTTC. As protein: CSARAVVRAQETQYF.

This clonotype was counted between two and nine times. CDR3 sequence (DNA): TGTGCCACCAGCAGAGATAGAATAAACTATGGCTACACCTTC. Its translation: CATSRDRINYGYTF. This sequence joins TRBV15 and TRBJ1-2; the D is unclear. The germline V and J ends were trimmed by 0 bases and 2 bases, with 7 bases remaining between them. CDR3 size: 14 residues. CDR1 and CDR2 (germline): LNHNV, YYDKDF (reference sequence).

The rearrangement links TRBV6-2 or TRBV6-3 to TRBJ2-7; D gene uncertain. In germline, CDR1 is MNHEY, CDR2 SVGEGT. V gave up 6 bases and J gave up 7 bases, with 10 bases separating them. The CDR3 is made up of 11 amino acids. CDR3 nucleotide sequence: TGTGCCAGCAGCAATCGCCGGGAGCAGTACTTC. This codes for CASSNRREQYF.